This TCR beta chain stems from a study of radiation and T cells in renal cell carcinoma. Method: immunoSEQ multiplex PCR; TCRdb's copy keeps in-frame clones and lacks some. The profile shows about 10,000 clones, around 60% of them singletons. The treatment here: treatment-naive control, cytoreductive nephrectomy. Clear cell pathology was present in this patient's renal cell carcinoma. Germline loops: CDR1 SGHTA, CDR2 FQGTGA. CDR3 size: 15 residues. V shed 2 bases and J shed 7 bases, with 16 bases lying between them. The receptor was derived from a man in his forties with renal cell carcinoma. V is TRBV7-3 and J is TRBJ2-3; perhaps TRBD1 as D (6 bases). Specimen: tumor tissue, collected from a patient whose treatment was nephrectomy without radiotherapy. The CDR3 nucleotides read TGTGCCAGCAGCTTATGGGGGTCAGGGGCGAATACGCAGTATTTT. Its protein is CASSLWGSGANTQYF.